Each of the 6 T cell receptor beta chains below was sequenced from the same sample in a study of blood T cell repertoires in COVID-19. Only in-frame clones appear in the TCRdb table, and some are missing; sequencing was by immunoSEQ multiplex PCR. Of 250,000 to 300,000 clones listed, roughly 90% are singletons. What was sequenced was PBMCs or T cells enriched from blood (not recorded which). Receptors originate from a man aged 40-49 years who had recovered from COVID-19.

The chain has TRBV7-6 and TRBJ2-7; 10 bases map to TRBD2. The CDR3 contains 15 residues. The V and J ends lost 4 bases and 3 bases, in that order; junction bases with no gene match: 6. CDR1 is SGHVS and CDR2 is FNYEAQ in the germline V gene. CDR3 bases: TGTGCCAGCAGCTCCCGGACTAGCGGAAACTACGAGCAGTACTTC. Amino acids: CASSSRTSGNYEQYF.

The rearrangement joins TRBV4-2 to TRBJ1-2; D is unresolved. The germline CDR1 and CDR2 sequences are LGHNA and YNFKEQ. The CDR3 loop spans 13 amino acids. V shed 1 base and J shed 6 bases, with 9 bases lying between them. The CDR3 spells CASSQVTVDGYTF. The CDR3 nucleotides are TGTGCCAGCAGCCAAGTAACAGTTGATGGCTACACCTTC.

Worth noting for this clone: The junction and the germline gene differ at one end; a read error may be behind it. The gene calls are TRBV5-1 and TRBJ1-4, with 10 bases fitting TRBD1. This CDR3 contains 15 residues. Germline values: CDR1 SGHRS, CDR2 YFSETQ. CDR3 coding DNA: TGCGCCACCAGCCGGGACAGGGGTGCTAATGAAAAACTGTTTTTT. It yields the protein CATSRDRGANEKLFF.

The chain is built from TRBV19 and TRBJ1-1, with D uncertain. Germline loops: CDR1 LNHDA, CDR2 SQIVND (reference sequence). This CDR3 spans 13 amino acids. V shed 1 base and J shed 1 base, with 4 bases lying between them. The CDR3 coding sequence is TGTGCCAGTAGTATAGCCCGGAACACTGAAGCTTTCTTT. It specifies CASSIARNTEAFF.

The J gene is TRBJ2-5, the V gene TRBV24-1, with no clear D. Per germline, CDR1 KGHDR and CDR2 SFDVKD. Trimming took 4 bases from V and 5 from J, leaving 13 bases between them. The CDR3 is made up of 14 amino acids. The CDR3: CATSDSRVLETQYF. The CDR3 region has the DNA TGTGCCACCAGTGACTCGAGAGTATTGGAGACCCAGTACTTC.

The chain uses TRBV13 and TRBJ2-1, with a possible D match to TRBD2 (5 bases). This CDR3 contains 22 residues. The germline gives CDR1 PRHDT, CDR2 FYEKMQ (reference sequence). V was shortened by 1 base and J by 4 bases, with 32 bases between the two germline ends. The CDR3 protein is CASSLESGSGPSLPPSYNEQFF. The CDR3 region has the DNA TGTGCCAGCAGCTTAGAATCGGGGTCTGGGCCGTCTCTACCACCCTCTTACAATGAGCAGTTCTTC.